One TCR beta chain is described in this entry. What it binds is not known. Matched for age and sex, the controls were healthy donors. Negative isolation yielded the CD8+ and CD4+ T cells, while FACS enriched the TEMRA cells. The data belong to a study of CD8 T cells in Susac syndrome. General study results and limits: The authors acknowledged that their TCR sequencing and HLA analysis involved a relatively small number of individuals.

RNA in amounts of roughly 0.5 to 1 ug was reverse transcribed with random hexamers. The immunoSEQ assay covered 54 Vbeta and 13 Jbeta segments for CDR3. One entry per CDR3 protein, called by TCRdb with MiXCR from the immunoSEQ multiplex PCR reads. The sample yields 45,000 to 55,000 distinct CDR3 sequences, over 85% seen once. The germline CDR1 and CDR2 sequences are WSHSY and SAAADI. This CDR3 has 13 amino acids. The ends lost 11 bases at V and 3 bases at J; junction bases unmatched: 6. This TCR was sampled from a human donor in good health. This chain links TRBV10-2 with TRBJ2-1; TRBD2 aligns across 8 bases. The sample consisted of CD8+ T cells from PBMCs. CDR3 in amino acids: CAGSSGLYNEQFF. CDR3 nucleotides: TGCGCCGGCTCTAGCGGGCTCTACAATGAGCAGTTCTTC.